The present entry profiles one T cell receptor (beta chain) with its context. What antigen it recognizes has not been identified. The sample holds no much larger clone one base away, and base qualities are not on file. The germline V gene (reference sequence) yields PRHDT for CDR1 and FYEKMQ for CDR2. The CDR3 measures 18 amino acids from cysteine to phenylalanine. Only the CDR3 part of the read is kept: 54 bases, read in frame from the first base. Trimming leaves V shorter by 5 bases and J shorter by 5 bases, with the junction holding 15 bases beyond the gene matches. The data originate from a study of blood T cell repertoires in COVID-19 (dated by TCRdb to 2020 to 2022). Study-wide context: Samples from collaborators originated in the United States, Italy and Spain and spanned both the acute and convalescent phases of COVID-19. The material from the prospective study consisted of cDNA or gDNA derived from T cells, B-cell-depleted T cells, or PBMCs. The dataset comprised deeply sampled blood TCRbeta repertoires from subjects exposed to, actively infected with, or recovered from COVID-19. The repertoires were made available in a free public database intended to serve as a resource for research on the immune response to SARS-CoV-2. Samples were obtained from the ongoing ImmuneRACE study (first 160 participants) and from about 1,300 subjects provided by 6 global collaborators. A de-identified subject ID, COVID-19 status, age in years and sex were almost always included in the sample metadata. Where available, HLA class I and class II types were taken from metadata supplied by the sample provider and were not determined by assay-based typing. General conclusions and limits of the study: The amount of clinical and demographic metadata varied by source and participant and was provided uncurated.

In the prospective study, participants were 18 to 89 years old, resided in about two dozen geographic areas of the United States, and were enrolled through a virtual design. In the prospective study, cohorts were assigned on the basis of participant-reported clinical history obtained from a screening survey and a study questionnaire. ImmuneRACE Cohort 3 recovered participants were defined by two consecutive negative NP/OP PCR tests, healthcare professional clearance, or symptom resolution. Mobile phlebotomists in the prospective study collected whole blood, serum and a nasopharyngeal or oropharyngeal swab from every participant. Prospective study participants could optionally give additional blood draws and questionnaires over an approximately 2-month period. Before DNA extraction, blood samples from the prospective study were shipped at room temperature or frozen. The immunoSEQ Assay, a bias-controlled multiplex PCR, was used to amplify TCRbeta CDR3 regions from genomic DNA. On the authors' methods: Within the assay, amplification of reference gene primers was used to estimate how many nucleated cells each sample contained. Sequence reads were collapsed and filtered to measure the absolute abundance of every unique TCRbeta CDR3 rearrangement. For each sample, productive Simpson clonality was calculated by taking the square root of Simpson's diversity index across productive rearrangements. As stored in TCRdb, this immuneACCESS dataset retains in-frame rearrangements with V and J assigned. A fraction of the clones does not appear; measured against another copy, unresolved V genes explain less than half of the discrepancy, and the remainder lacks a known reason. Clone size and the V and J calls come from that table; the DNA yielded D and trimming. For this sample the table gives hundreds of thousands of clones, of which nearly 90% were detected only once. The ten largest clonotypes hold just under 9.5% of the sample.

The sequenced material came from PBMCs or T cells enriched from blood (not recorded which). The sequence came from a young woman who had recovered from COVID-19. The chain employs TRBV13 and TRBJ2-1; the central 10 bases match TRBD2. The encoded CDR3 is CASSRRLGTSVIHNEQFF. The DNA sequence is given as TGTGCCAGCAGCCGCCGATTAGGGACTAGCGTTATCCACAATGAGCAGTTCTTC.